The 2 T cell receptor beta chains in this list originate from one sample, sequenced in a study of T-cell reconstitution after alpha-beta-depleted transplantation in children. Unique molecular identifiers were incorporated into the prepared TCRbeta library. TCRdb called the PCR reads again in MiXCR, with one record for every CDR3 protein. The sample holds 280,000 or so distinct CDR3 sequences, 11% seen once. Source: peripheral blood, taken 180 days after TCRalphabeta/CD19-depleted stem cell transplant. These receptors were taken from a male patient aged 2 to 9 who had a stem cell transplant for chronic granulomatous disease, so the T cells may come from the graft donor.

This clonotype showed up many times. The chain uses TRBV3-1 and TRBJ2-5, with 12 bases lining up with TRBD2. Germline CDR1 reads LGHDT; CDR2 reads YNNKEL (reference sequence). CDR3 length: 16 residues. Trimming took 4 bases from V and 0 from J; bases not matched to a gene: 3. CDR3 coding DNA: TGTGCCAGCAGCCCCGGACTAGCGGGGTACCAAGAGACCCAGTACTTC. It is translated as CASSPGLAGYQETQYF.

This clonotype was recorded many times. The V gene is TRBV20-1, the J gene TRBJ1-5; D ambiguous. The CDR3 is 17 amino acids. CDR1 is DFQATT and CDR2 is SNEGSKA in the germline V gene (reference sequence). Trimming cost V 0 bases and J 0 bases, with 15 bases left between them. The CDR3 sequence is CSARDESLGFSNQPQHF. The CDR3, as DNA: TGCAGTGCTAGAGATGAAAGCTTAGGTTTTAGCAATCAGCCCCAGCATTTT.